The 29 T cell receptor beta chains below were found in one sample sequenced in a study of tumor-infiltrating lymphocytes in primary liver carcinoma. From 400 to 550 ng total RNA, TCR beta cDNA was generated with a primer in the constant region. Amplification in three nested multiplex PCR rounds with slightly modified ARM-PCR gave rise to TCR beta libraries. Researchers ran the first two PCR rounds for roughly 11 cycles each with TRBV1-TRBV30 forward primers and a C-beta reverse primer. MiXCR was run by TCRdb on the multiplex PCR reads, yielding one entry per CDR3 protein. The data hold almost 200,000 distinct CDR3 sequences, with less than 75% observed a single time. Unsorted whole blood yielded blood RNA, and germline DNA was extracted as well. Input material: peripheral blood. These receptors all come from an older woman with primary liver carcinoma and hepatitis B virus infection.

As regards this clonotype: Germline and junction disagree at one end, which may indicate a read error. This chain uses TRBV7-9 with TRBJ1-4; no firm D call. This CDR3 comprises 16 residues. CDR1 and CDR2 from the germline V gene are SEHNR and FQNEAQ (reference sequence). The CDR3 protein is CASSLVGHATNEKLSF. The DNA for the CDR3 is TGTGCCAGCAGCTTAGTTGGGCATGCAACTAATGAAAAACTGTCTTTT.

CDR3 protein: CASSLDSVFRSGTDTQYF. The CDR3 nucleotides are TGTGCCAGCAGCTTAGATTCGGTCTTCAGGTCTGGCACAGATACGCAGTATTTT. The chain combines TRBV11-2 with TRBJ2-3; no definite D call. V was trimmed by 0 bases and J by 1 base, leaving 17 bases between them. Per the germline V gene, CDR1 is SGHAT and CDR2 is FQNNGV. The CDR3 length is 18 residues.

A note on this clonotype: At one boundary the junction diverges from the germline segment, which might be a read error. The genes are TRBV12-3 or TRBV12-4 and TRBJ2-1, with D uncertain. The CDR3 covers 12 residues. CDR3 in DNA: TGTGCCAGCAGTTTAGAGCACAATGAACAGTTCTTC. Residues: CASSLEHNEQFF.

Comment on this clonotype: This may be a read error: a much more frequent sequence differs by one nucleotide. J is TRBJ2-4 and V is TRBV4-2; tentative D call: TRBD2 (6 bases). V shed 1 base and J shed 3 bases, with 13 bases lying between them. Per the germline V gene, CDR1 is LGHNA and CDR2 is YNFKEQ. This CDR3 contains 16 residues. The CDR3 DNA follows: TGTGCCAGCAGCCAAGTATTGGTAGCGGTCAAAAACATTCAGTACTTC. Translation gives CASSQVLVAVKNIQYF.

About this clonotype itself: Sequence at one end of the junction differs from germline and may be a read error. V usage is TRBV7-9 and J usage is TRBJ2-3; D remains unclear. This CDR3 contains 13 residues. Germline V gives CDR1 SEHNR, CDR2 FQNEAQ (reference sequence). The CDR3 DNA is TGTGGCAGCAGCCCAAATTGTGGGGATACGCAGTATTTT. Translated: CGSSPNCGDTQYF.

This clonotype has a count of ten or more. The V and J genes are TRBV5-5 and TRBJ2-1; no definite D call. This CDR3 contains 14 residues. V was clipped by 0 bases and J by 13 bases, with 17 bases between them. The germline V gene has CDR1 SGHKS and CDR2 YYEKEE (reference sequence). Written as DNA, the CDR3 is TGTGCCAGCAGCTTGGGGGGAACCGACGTTATCCAGTTCTTC. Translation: CASSLGGTDVIQFF.

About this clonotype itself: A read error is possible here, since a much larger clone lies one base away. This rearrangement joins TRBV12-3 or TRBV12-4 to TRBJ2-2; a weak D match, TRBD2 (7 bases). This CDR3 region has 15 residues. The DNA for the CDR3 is TGTGCCAGCAGTTTAAGCGGGACACTCACCGGGGGGCTGTTTTTT. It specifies CASSLSGTLTGGLFF.

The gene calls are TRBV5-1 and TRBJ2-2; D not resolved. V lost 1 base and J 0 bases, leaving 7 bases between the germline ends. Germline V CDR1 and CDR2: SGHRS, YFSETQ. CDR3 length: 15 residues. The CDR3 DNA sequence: TGCGCCAGCAGCTTGTTTGGAGCGAACACCGGGGAGCTGTTTTTT. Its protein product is CASSLFGANTGELFF.

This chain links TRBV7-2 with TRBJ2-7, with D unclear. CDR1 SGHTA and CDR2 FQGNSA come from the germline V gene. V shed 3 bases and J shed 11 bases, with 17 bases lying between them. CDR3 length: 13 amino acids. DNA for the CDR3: TGTGCCAGCAGCTTTTTTGGCAGCCCGGAGAAGTACTTC. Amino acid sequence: CASSFFGSPEKYF.

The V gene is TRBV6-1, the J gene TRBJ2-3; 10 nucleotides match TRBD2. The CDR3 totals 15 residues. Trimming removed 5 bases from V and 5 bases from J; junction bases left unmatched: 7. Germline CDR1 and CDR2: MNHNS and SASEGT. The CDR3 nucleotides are TGTGCCAGCAGTCTAGCGGGAGCTCCCAAAGATACGCAGTATTTT. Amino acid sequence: CASSLAGAPKDTQYF.

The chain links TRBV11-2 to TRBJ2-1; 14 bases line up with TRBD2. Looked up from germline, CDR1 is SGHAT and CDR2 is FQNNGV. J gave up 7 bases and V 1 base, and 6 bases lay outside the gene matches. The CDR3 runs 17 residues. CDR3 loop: CASSLAGLAGDFNEQFF. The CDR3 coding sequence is TGTGCCAGCAGCTTAGCGGGACTAGCGGGAGATTTTAATGAGCAGTTCTTC.

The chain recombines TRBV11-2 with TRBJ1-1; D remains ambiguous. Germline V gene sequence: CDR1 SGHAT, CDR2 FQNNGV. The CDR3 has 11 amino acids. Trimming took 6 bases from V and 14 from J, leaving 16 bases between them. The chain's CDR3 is CASSSAAKPFF. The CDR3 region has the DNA TGTGCCAGCAGTTCCGCAGCGAAGCCCTTCTTT.

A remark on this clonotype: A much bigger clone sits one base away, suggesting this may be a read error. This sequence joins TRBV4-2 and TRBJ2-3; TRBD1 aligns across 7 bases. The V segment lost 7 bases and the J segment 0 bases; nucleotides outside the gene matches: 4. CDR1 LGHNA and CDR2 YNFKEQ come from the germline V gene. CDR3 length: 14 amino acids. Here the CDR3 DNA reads TGTGCCAGCACCGGGGACAGTAGCACAGATACGCAGTATTTT. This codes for CASTGDSSTDTQYF.

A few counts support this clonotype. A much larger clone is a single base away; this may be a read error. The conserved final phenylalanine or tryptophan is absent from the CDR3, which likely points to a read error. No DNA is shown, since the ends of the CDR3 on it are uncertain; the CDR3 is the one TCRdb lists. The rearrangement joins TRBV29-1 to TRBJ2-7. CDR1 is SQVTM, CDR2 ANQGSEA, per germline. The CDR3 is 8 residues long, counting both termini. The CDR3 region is CSVDEFSL.

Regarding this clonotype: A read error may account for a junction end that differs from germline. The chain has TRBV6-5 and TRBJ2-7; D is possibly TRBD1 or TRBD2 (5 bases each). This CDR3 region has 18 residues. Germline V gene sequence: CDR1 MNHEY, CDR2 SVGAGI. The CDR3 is CASGTDRNQGLLPYERYF. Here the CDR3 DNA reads TGTGCCAGCGGGACCGACAGAAACCAGGGATTACTACCCTACGAGCGGTACTTC.

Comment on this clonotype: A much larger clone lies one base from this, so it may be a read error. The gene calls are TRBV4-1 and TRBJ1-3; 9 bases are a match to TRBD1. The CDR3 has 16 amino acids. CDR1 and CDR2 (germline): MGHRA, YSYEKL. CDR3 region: CACSHYPDRGENTIYF. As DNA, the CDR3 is TGCGCCTGCAGCCACTATCCGGACAGGGGTGAAAACACCATATATTTT.

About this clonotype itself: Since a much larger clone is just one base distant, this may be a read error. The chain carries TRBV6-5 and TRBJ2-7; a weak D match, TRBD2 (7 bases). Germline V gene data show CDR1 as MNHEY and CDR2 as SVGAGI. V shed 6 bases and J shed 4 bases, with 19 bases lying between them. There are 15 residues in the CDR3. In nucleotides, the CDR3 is TGTGCCAGCAGCCTTAACGGGGGGCGCTTATACGAGCAGTACTTC. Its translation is CASSLNGGRLYEQYF.

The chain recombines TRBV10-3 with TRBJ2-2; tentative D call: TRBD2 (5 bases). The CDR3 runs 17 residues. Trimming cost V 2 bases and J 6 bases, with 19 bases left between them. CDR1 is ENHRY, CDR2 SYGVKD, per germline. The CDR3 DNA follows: TGTGCCATCAGTGAGACCCTTGGACTCCCGGATGCCGGGGAGCTGTTTTTT. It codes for CAISETLGLPDAGELFF.

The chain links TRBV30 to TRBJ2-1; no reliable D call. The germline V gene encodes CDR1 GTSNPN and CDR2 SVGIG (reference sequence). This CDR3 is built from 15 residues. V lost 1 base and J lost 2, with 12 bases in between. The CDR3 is CAWSGVSTPYNEQFF. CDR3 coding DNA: TGTGCCTGGAGTGGGGTTTCCACGCCCTACAATGAGCAGTTCTTC.

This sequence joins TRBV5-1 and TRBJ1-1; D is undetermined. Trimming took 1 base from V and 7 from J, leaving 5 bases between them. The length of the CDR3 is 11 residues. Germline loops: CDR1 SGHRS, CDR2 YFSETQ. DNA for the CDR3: TGCGCCAGCAGCTTGCACAGTGAAGCTTTCTTT. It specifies CASSLHSEAFF.

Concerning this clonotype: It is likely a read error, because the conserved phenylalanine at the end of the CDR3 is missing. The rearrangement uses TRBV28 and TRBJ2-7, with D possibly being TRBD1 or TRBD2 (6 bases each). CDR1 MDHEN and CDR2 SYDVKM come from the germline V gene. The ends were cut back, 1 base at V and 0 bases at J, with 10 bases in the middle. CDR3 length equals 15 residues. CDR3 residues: CASSLSGASSYEQYL. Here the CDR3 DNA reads TGTGCCAGCAGTTTATCGGGGGCAAGCTCCTACGAGCAGTACCTC.

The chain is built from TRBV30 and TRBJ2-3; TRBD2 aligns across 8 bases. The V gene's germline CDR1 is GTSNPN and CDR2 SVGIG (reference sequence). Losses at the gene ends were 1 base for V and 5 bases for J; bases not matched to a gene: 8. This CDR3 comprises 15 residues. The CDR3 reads CAWSDSGTIIDTQYF. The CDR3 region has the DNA TGTGCCTGGAGTGATAGCGGGACGATCATAGATACGCAGTATTTT.

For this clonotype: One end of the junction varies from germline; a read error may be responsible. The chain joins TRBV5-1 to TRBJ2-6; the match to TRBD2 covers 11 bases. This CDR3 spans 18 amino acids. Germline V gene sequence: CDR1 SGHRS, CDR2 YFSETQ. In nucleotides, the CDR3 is TGCACCAGCAGCTTGCCACTAGCGGGGGACTCTGGGGCCAATGTCCTGACTTTC. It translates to CTSSLPLAGDSGANVLTF.

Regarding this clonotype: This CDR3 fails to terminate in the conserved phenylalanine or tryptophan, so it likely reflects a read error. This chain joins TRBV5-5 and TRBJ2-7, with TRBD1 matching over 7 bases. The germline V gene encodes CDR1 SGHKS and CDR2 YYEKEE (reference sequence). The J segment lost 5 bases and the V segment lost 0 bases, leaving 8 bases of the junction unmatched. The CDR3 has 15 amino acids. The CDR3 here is CASSLEGGTLNEQYL. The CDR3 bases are TGTGCCAGCAGCTTGGAAGGGGGCACGCTAAACGAGCAGTACCTC.

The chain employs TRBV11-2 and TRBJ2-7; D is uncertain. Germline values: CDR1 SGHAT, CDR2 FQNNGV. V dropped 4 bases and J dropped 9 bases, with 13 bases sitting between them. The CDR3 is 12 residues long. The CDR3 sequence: CASSSNDVGQYF. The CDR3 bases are TGTGCCAGCAGCTCTAACGACGTTGGGCAGTACTTC.

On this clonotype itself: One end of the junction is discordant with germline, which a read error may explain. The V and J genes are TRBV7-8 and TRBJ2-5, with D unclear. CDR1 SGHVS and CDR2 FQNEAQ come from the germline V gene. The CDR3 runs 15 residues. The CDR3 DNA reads TGTTCCAGCAGCTTAGGGTTCGTAGACCAAGAGACCCAGTACTTC. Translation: CSSSLGFVDQETQYF.

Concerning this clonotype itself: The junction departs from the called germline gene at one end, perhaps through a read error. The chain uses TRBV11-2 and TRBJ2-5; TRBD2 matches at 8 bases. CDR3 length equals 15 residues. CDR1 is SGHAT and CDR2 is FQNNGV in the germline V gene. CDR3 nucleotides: TGTGTCAGCAGCTTCGGACTAGCAGTGCTTGGGGCCCAGTACTTC. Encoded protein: CVSSFGLAVLGAQYF.

CDR3 residues: CESSAQTGGGRGYTF. The CDR3 region has the DNA TGTGAGAGCAGTGCTCAGACAGGGGGCGGTCGGGGCTACACCTTC. V is TRBV6-5 and J is TRBJ1-2, with 10 positions matching TRBD1. The CDR3 is made up of 15 amino acids. Per the germline V gene, CDR1 is MNHEY and CDR2 is SVGAGI.

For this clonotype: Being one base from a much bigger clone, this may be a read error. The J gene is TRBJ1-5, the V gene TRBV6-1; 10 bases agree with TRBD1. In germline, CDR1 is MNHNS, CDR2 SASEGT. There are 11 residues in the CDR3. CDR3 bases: TGTGCCAGCTGTGAGGGACAGGGGATGCATTTT. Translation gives CASCEGQGMHF.